One and the same sample provided the 27 T cell receptor beta chains below, sequenced in a study of blood T cell repertoires in COVID-19 (dated by TCRdb to 2019 to 2021). Library construction relied on the immunoSEQ multiplex PCR assay. What TCRdb holds here is the immuneACCESS table cut down to in-frame rearrangements. Part of the clones is not present; checked against another copy, under half of the missing clones reflect an unresolved V gene, and the others are unexplained. In all, the sample holds about 350,000 clones, and about 90% of those were seen once. Together, the top ten hold over 0.8% of the sample. Sequenced material: PBMCs or T cells enriched from blood (not recorded which). Every receptor here comes from a woman younger than 45 who had recovered from COVID-19.

The gene calls are TRBV30 and TRBJ1-4; weak D call: TRBD1 (6 bases). Trimming left V 3 bases short and J 3 bases short, with 14 bases between. Germline loops: CDR1 GTSNPN, CDR2 SVGIG (reference sequence). This CDR3 spans 15 amino acids. CDR3 region: CAWSGGGGANEKLFF. The CDR3, as DNA: TGTGCCTGGAGCGGGGGCGGGGGAGCTAATGAAAAACTGTTTTTT.

This chain connects TRBV18 to TRBJ2-1; 9 positions match TRBD1. Germline CDR1 KGHSH, CDR2 LQKENI. With 3 bases clipped from V and 2 bases from J, the junction kept 8 bases outside the gene matches. The CDR3 contains 17 residues. CDR3 sequence reads: CASSPLDGTGPYNEQFF. The CDR3 DNA follows: TGTGCCAGCTCACCCCTGGACGGGACAGGGCCCTACAATGAGCAGTTCTTC.

The chain carries TRBV7-2 and TRBJ2-7; weak D call: TRBD1 (6 bases). V dropped 2 bases and J dropped 7 bases, with 21 bases sitting between them. This CDR3 has 16 amino acids. Germline CDR1 is SGHTA and CDR2 is FQGNSA. CDR3 amino acids: CASSLKAVVGAHEQYF. Written as DNA, the CDR3 is TGTGCCAGCAGCTTAAAAGCTGTTGTGGGGGCGCATGAGCAGTACTTC.

V usage is TRBV2 and J usage is TRBJ2-3, with TRBD2 matching 7 bases. The CDR3 length is 14 residues. The germline CDR1 and CDR2 sequences are SNHLY and FYNNEI. The ends lost 5 bases at V and 4 bases at J; junction bases unmatched: 6. In DNA, the CDR3 is TGTGCCAGCAGTCCAGGGAGCGGGGCAGATACGCAGTATTTT. As protein: CASSPGSGADTQYF.

This clone showed up just a few times. V is TRBV5-1 and J is TRBJ2-2; TRBD1 aligns across 7 bases. The CDR3 contains 15 residues. Germline CDR1 SGHRS, CDR2 YFSETQ. V dropped 5 bases and J dropped 4; count of bases not matched to a gene: 8. The CDR3 loop reads CASRVQGVITGELFF. CDR3 bases: TGCGCCAGCAGGGTGCAGGGGGTAATCACCGGGGAGCTGTTTTTT.

V and J are TRBV28 and TRBJ1-5; D uncertain. The CDR3 contains 16 residues. V was clipped by 2 bases and J by 0 bases, with 11 bases between them. Germline CDR1 reads MDHEN; CDR2 reads SYDVKM. The CDR3 region is CASSLAGTHSNQPQHF. CDR3 nucleotides: TGTGCCAGCAGTTTAGCAGGTACTCATAGCAATCAGCCCCAGCATTTT.

This clone was seen only a few times. This rearrangement joins TRBV18 to TRBJ1-3; TRBD1 agrees at 7 bases. The CDR3 loop spans 16 amino acids. The V gene's germline CDR1 is KGHSH and CDR2 LQKENI. V dropped 0 bases and J dropped 1; count of bases not matched to a gene: 3. Written as DNA, the CDR3 is TGTGCCAGCTCACCACCGACAGGGAGATCTGGAAACACCATATATTTT. Amino acids: CASSPPTGRSGNTIYF.

This sequence joins TRBV28 and TRBJ1-1; 10 bases map to TRBD1. The germline V gene has CDR1 MDHEN and CDR2 SYDVKM. After removal of 8 bases from V and 0 bases from J, the junction contained 15 bases not matched to a gene. This CDR3 contains 18 residues. CDR3 DNA sequence: TGTGCCAGCGCGAAAGACAGGGGGCAAATGTGGGTGAACACTGAAGCTTTCTTT. This codes for CASAKDRGQMWVNTEAFF.

The V and J genes are TRBV7-2 and TRBJ2-1, with D unclear. V gave up 2 bases and J gave up 4 bases, with 9 bases separating them. The CDR3 contains 14 residues. Germline V gene sequence: CDR1 SGHTA, CDR2 FQGNSA. As DNA, the CDR3 is TGTGCCAGCAGCTTATTCCTGGCTTACAATGAGCAGTTCTTC. It yields the protein CASSLFLAYNEQFF.

The chain employs TRBV27 and TRBJ1-2; D gene unclear. The germline gives CDR1 MNHEY, CDR2 SMNVEV (reference sequence). This CDR3 has 14 residues. Trimming left V 3 bases short and J 4 bases short, with 12 bases between. The CDR3 nucleotides are TGTGCCAGCAGTTTGGGAGGGATCCCCTATGGCTACACCTTC. It specifies CASSLGGIPYGYTF.

This clone was observed a handful of times. The V call is TRBV11-3, the J call TRBJ1-5; maybe TRBD1 (5 bases). The V gene's germline CDR1 is SGHNT and CDR2 YENEEA. The V gene lost 4 bases and the J gene lost 1 base, with 26 bases spanning the gap. The CDR3 has 20 residues. This chain's CDR3 is CASSSEPGLVWCVSNQPQHF. In DNA, the CDR3 is TGTGCCAGCAGCTCAGAACCGGGACTGGTGTGGTGCGTGAGCAATCAGCCCCAGCATTTT.

CDR3 bases: TGTGCTAGTGGTTTGGGCGGGACTGCCACAGATACGCAGTATTTT. Translating gives CASGLGGTATDTQYF. The V call is TRBV12-5, the J call TRBJ2-3; the D gene is possibly TRBD2 (6 bases). Germline V CDR1 and CDR2: LGHNT, FRNRAP. V was cut by 1 base and J by 2 bases, with 10 bases left in between. The CDR3 totals 15 residues.

In the case of this clone: A junction boundary mismatches the germline segment, possibly from a read error. The J gene is TRBJ1-3, the V gene TRBV2; D gene ambiguous. The CDR3 length is 14 residues. Per the germline V gene, CDR1 is SNHLY and CDR2 is FYNNEI. CDR3 amino acids: CASREGGSGNTIYF. The CDR3 bases are TGTGCCAGCAGGGAAGGCGGCTCTGGAAACACCATATATTTT. The variable domain in full, with the rest retrieved from reference TRBV2 and TRBJ1-3, is EPEVTQTPSHQVTQMGQEVILRCVPISNHLYFYWYRQILGQKVEFLVSFYNNEISEKSEIFDDQFSVERPDGSNFTLKIRSTKLEDSAMYFCASREGGSGNTIYFGEGSWLTVV.

The rearrangement joins TRBV28 to TRBJ2-7; 10 positions match TRBD1. The CDR3 runs to 15 residues. Unmatched junction bases numbered 6, after V lost 2 bases and J lost 5 bases. The germline V gene has CDR1 MDHEN and CDR2 SYDVKM. CDR3 DNA sequence: TGTGCCAGCAGTTTAGCAGGACAGGGGGAGAACGAGCAGTACTTC. Translated: CASSLAGQGENEQYF.

The chain links TRBV10-2 to TRBJ2-7, with TRBD2 as a possible D gene (5 bases). The germline V and J ends were trimmed by 3 bases and 0 bases, with 9 bases remaining between them. This CDR3 spans 14 amino acids. In germline, CDR1 is WSHSY, CDR2 SAAADI. The CDR3 sequence is CASSDEGFSYEQYF. The CDR3 bases are TGCGCCAGCAGTGATGAGGGATTCTCCTACGAGCAGTACTTC.

This sequence joins TRBV4-2 and TRBJ2-1; 14 nucleotides align to TRBD2. The CDR3 loop spans 19 amino acids. Trimming removed 4 bases from V and 0 bases from J; junction bases left unmatched: 8. Per the germline V gene, CDR1 is LGHNA and CDR2 is YNFKEQ. The CDR3 DNA sequence: TGTGCCAGCAGCCCCGGGACTAGCGGGGGATTGAGCTCCTACAATGAGCAGTTCTTC. Translation: CASSPGTSGGLSSYNEQFF.

The chain is built from TRBV19 and TRBJ1-3, with unresolved D. Germline V gene lookup returns CDR1 LNHDA and CDR2 SQIVND (reference sequence). V was clipped by 2 bases and J by 2 bases, with 4 bases between them. CDR3 size: 13 residues. CDR3 loop: CASSITAGNTIYF. The DNA of the CDR3 is TGTGCCAGTAGTATAACGGCTGGAAACACCATATATTTT. Based on the CDR3 plus reference TRBV19 and TRBJ1-3, the full variable domain is DGGITQSPKYLFRKEGQNVTLSCEQNLNHDAMYWYRQDPGQGLRLIYYSQIVNDFQKGDIAEGYSVSREKKESFPLTVTSAQKNPTAFYLCASSITAGNTIYFGEGSWLTVV.

The CDR3 loop is CASSLLSLAGELFF. The CDR3 DNA follows: TGTGCCAGCAGCTTATTAAGCCTTGCCGGGGAGCTGTTTTTT. The chain combines TRBV7-9 with TRBJ2-2; D is unclear. This CDR3 has 14 amino acids. In germline, CDR1 is SEHNR, CDR2 FQNEAQ (reference sequence). Trimming stripped 2 bases from V and 6 bases from J, with 10 bases between. The complete variable domain, with remaining parts taken from reference TRBV7-9 and TRBJ2-2, reads DTGVSQNPRHKITKRGQNVTFRCDPISEHNRLYWYRQTLGQGPEFLTYFQNEAQLEKSRLLSDRFSAERPKGSFSTLEIQRTEQGDSAMYLCASSLLSLAGELFFGEGSRLTVL.

This rearrangement joins TRBV9 to TRBJ1-2, with a weak D call TRBD1 (6 bases). Germline CDR1 is SGDLS and CDR2 is YYNGEE. V lost 0 bases and J 6 bases, leaving 15 bases between the germline ends. The CDR3 sequence is 15 residues long. DNA of the CDR3: TGTGCCAGCAGCGTAGTGGGACAAGGCTTGGATGGCTACACCTTC. This translates into CASSVVGQGLDGYTF.

The V and J genes are TRBV6-5 and TRBJ1-6; 8 positions agree with TRBD1. Per germline, CDR1 MNHEY and CDR2 SVGAGI. J gave up 8 bases and V 7 bases, and 7 bases lay outside the gene matches. This CDR3 contains 14 residues. The CDR3 is CASKGQGEYSPLHF. The CDR3 nucleotides read TGTGCCAGCAAAGGACAGGGTGAATATTCACCCCTCCACTTT.

The chain links TRBV19 to TRBJ1-1; maybe TRBD1 (5 bases). Between the trimmed V and J ends, which lost 5 bases and 0 bases, there was a span of 13 bases. Per germline, CDR1 LNHDA and CDR2 SQIVND (reference sequence). This CDR3 has 15 residues. The DNA for the CDR3 is TGTGCCAGTAGTCTTAGGACACACATGAACACTGAAGCTTTCTTT. Its translation: CASSLRTHMNTEAFF.

This clone was observed a single time. The V call is TRBV6-6, the J call TRBJ1-1, with TRBD1 matching over 8 bases. CDR1 is MNHNY, CDR2 SVGAGI, per germline (reference sequence). Losses at the gene ends were 5 bases for V and 5 bases for J; bases not matched to a gene: 4. The CDR3 is made up of 13 amino acids. The CDR3 coding sequence is TGTGCCAGCAGTGTGGACAGGGAGACTGAAGCTTTCTTT. Amino acid sequence: CASSVDRETEAFF.

This clone was recorded a few times. This chain uses TRBV30 with TRBJ2-1, with 7 bases lining up with TRBD2. With 3 bases clipped from V and 4 bases from J, the junction kept 12 bases outside the gene matches. The germline gives CDR1 GTSNPN, CDR2 SVGIG (reference sequence). The CDR3 covers 16 residues. CDR3 DNA sequence: TGTGCCTGGAGGGTGGGTGGGACTACTTTATACAATGAGCAGTTCTTC. This translates into CAWRVGGTTLYNEQFF.

J is TRBJ2-3 and V is TRBV7-2; D gene uncertain. V shed 4 bases and J shed 2 bases, with 13 bases lying between them. This CDR3 contains 15 residues. CDR1 is SGHTA and CDR2 is FQGNSA in the germline V gene. The CDR3 region is CASSYLDLTTDTQYF. CDR3 nucleotide sequence: TGTGCCAGCAGCTACCTAGACTTAACCACAGATACGCAGTATTTT.

CDR3 coding DNA: TGTGCCAGCAGCCCAACGGCCACAGGGAACTATGGCTACACCTTC. Translated, it gives CASSPTATGNYGYTF. The genes are TRBV7-2 and TRBJ1-2, with TRBD1 as a possible D gene (6 bases). This CDR3 contains 15 residues. V was trimmed by 5 bases and J by 2 bases, leaving 15 bases between them. Germline loops: CDR1 SGHTA, CDR2 FQGNSA.

Written as DNA, the CDR3 is TGTGCCATCATTCCGGGACAGGGAAACTGGGTGAACACTGAAGCTTTCTTT. It specifies CAIIPGQGNWVNTEAFF. This chain uses TRBV10-3 with TRBJ1-1; 9 nucleotides match TRBD1. Germline V gives CDR1 ENHRY, CDR2 SYGVKD. The CDR3 runs 17 residues. Losses at the gene ends were 7 bases for V and 0 bases for J; bases not matched to a gene: 12.

The V gene is TRBV5-6, the J gene TRBJ1-3, with 8 nucleotides matching TRBD1. The CDR3 runs to 15 residues. V gave up 3 bases and J gave up 0 bases; unmatched junction bases: 2. Germline CDR1 SGHDT, CDR2 YYEEEE. The CDR3 coding sequence is TGTGCCAGCAGCTCTGGACAGGGCTCTGGAAACACCATATATTTT. This encodes CASSSGQGSGNTIYF.